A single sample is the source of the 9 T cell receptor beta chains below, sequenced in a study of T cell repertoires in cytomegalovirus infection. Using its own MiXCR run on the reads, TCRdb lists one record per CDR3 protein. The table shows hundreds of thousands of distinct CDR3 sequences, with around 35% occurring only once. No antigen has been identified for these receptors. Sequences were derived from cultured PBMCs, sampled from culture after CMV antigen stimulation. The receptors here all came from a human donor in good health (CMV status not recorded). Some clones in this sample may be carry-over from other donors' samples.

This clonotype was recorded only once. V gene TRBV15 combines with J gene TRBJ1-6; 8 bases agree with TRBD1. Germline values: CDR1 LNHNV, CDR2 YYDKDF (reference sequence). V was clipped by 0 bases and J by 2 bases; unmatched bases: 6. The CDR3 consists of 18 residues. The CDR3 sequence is CATSRETPGQAYNSPLHF. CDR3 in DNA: TGTGCCACCAGCAGAGAAACCCCGGGACAGGCCTATAATTCACCCCTCCACTTT.

The CDR3 spells CASSLRDGTWLYEQYF. For the CDR3, the DNA is TGTGCCAGCAGTTTACGAGACGGCACCTGGCTTTACGAGCAGTACTTC. The chain couples TRBV27 to TRBJ2-7; no clear D. The V gene's germline CDR1 is MNHEY and CDR2 SMNVEV (reference sequence). V lost 2 bases to trimming and J lost 4 bases, with 18 bases between them. This CDR3 region has 16 residues.

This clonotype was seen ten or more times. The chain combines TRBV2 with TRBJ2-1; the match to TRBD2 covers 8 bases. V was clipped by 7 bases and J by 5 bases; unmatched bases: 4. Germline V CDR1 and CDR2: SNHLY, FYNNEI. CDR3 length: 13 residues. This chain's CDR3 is CASKASGHNEQFF. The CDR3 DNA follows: TGTGCCAGCAAGGCTAGCGGGCACAATGAGCAGTTCTTC.

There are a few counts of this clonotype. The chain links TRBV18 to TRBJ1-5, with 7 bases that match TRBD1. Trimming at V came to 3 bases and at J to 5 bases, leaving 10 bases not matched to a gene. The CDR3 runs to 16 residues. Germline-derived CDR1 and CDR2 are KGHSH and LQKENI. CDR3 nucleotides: TGTGCCAGCTCACCGGGGTCAGCAGGGGGTTATCAGCCCCAGCATTTT. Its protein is CASSPGSAGGYQPQHF.

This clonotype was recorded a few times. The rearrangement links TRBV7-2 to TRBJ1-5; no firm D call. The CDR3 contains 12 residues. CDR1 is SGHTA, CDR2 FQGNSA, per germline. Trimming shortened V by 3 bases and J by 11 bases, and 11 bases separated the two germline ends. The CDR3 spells CASSLRGSAQHF. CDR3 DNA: TGTGCCAGCAGCTTGAGAGGGTCGGCCCAGCATTTT.

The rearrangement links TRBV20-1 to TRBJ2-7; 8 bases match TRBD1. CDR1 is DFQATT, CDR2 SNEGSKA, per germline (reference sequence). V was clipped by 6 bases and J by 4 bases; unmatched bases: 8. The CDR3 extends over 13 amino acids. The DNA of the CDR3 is TGCAGTGCCCCCGGGACAGGCTCGTACGAGCAGTACTTC. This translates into CSAPGTGSYEQYF.

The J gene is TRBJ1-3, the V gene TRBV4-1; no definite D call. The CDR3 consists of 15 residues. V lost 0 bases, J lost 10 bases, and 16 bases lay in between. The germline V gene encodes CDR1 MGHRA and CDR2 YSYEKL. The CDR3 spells CASSQDYGVVRTIYF. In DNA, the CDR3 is TGCGCCAGCAGCCAAGATTATGGGGTCGTTCGGACCATATATTTT.

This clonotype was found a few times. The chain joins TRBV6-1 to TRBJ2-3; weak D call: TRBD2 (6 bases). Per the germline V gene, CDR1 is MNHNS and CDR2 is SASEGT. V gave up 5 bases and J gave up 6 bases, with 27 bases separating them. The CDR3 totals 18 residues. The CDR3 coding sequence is TGTGCCAGCAGTCCGGGAAGTCGCGGGATAACGCAAGGGGATACGCAGTATTTT. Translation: CASSPGSRGITQGDTQYF.

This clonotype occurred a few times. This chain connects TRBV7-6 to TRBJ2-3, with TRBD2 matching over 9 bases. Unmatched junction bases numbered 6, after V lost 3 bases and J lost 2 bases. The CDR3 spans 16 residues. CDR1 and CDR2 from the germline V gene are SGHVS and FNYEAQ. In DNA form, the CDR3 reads TGTGCCAGCAGCTTGATAGCGGGGGCCGACACAGATACGCAGTATTTT. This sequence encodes CASSLIAGADTDTQYF.